The 32 T cell receptor beta chains listed next were all sequenced from one sample in a study of blood T cell repertoires in COVID-19. Only in-frame clones appear in the TCRdb table, and some are missing; sequencing was by immunoSEQ multiplex PCR. Of under 300,000 clones listed, around 89% were seen once; the top ten hold roughly 8.3%. The sequencing input was PBMCs or T cells enriched from blood (not recorded which). Source of these receptors: a man between 35 and 55 years old who had recovered from COVID-19.

This clone was recorded once. The rearrangement links TRBV23-1 to TRBJ1-5; D is uncertain. TRBV23-1 is recorded as an ORF, its role being uncertain. Trimming cost V 4 bases and J 7 bases, with 17 bases left between them. CDR3 length: 15 residues. In nucleotides, the CDR3 is TGCGCCAGCAGTCTCAACCGGGAGCCTCAACAGCCCCAGCATTTT. Translating it yields CASSLNREPQQPQHF.

The V gene is TRBV10-3, the J gene TRBJ1-5; TRBD1 matches at 10 bases. Germline V gene lookup returns CDR1 ENHRY and CDR2 SYGVKD. Trimming took 2 bases from V and 1 from J; bases not matched to a gene: 2. The CDR3 length is 16 residues. CDR3 sequence reads: CAISEDRGLSNQPQHF. The CDR3 nucleotides are TGTGCCATCAGTGAGGACAGGGGGCTCAGCAATCAGCCCCAGCATTTT.

The J gene is TRBJ1-2, the V gene TRBV4-1, with a possible D match to TRBD1 (5 bases). The germline V and J ends were trimmed by 0 bases and 4 bases, with 18 bases remaining between them. This CDR3 has 17 amino acids. CDR1 is MGHRA and CDR2 is YSYEKL in the germline V gene. The CDR3 here is CASSQDRTGTLGYGYTF. The DNA for the CDR3 is TGCGCCAGCAGCCAAGATCGAACCGGGACTTTGGGCTATGGCTACACCTTC.

The genes are TRBV6-5 and TRBJ1-1, with D unresolved. V was cut by 2 bases and J by 3 bases, with 7 bases left in between. The germline V gene has CDR1 MNHEY and CDR2 SVGAGI. This CDR3 is 13 amino acids long. This CDR3 is CASSYLGDTEAFF. The CDR3 nucleotides read TGTGCCAGCAGTTACCTAGGTGACACTGAAGCTTTCTTT.

The chain uses TRBV3-1 (or the pseudogene TRBV3-2) and TRBJ1-2; TRBD1 matches at 7 bases. CDR3 length equals 18 residues. V was pared by 4 bases and J by 4 bases, with 18 bases of the junction left unmatched. CDR1 and CDR2 (germline): LGHDT, YNNKEL (reference sequence). The CDR3 loop reads CASSLQGQGVRKIYGYTF. For the CDR3, the DNA is TGTGCCAGCAGCCTACAGGGGCAGGGGGTGAGAAAAATCTATGGCTACACCTTC.

The V call is TRBV19, the J call TRBJ1-2, with 12 bases lining up with TRBD1. CDR1 LNHDA and CDR2 SQIVND come from the germline V gene (reference sequence). The CDR3 covers 16 residues. V lost 5 bases to trimming and J lost 2 bases; unmatched junction nucleotides: 6. CDR3 loop: CASSGTGGAWNYGYTF. The CDR3 nucleotides are TGTGCCAGTAGTGGGACAGGGGGCGCTTGGAACTATGGCTACACCTTC.

The chain combines TRBV7-3 with TRBJ2-1; 13 bases line up with TRBD2. Losses at the gene ends were 5 bases for V and 6 bases for J; bases not matched to a gene: 4. The CDR3 is 15 residues long. The germline CDR1 and CDR2 sequences are SGHTA and FQGTGA. DNA of the CDR3: TGTGCCAGCAGCCCGCGGACTAGCGGGAGCAATGAGCAGTTCTTC. Its protein product is CASSPRTSGSNEQFF.

The CDR3 DNA reads as TGTGCCAGCAGTCCCCATGGACTAGCGGGAGGTTCCAGCTCTGGGGCCAACGTCCTGACTTTC. The encoded protein is CASSPHGLAGGSSSGANVLTF. The chain combines TRBV28 with TRBJ2-6, with 14 bases identical to TRBD2. CDR1 is MDHEN, CDR2 SYDVKM, per germline. Unmatched junction bases numbered 12, after V lost 5 bases and J lost 0 bases. The CDR3 spans 21 residues.

The chain recombines TRBV3-1 (or the pseudogene TRBV3-2) with TRBJ2-5; 7 nucleotides agree with TRBD2. The length of the CDR3 is 12 residues. V dropped 3 bases and J dropped 9; count of bases not matched to a gene: 4. Germline CDR1 is LGHDT and CDR2 is YNNKEL (reference sequence). The CDR3 DNA is TGTGCCAGCAGCCACCGGGGAGGGCCCCAGTACTTC. Encoded protein: CASSHRGGPQYF.

The chain uses TRBV13 and TRBJ1-3; D may be TRBD1 (5 bases). Germline CDR1 is PRHDT and CDR2 is FYEKMQ (reference sequence). This CDR3 is built from 18 residues. Trimming took off 1 base at V and 0 bases at J, with 16 bases between the two ends. CDR3: CASSLARGEGSSGNTIYF. Here the CDR3 DNA reads TGTGCCAGCAGCTTAGCCCGGGGGGAGGGGTCCTCTGGAAACACCATATATTTT. Full variable domain (rest looked up from reference TRBV13 and TRBJ1-3): AAGVIQSPRHLIKEKRETATLKCYPIPRHDTVYWYQQGPGQDPQFLISFYEKMQSDKGSIPDRFSAQQFSDYHSELNMSSLELGDSALYFCASSLARGEGSSGNTIYFGEGSWLTVV.

This clone showed up just a few times. The chain couples TRBV28 to TRBJ1-1, with a weak D call TRBD1 (5 bases). Germline values: CDR1 MDHEN, CDR2 SYDVKM. There are 14 residues in the CDR3. The V end lost 3 bases, the J end lost 11 bases, and 19 bases lay between the germline ends. The CDR3, as DNA: TGTGCCAGCAGTTTTAATCTGGGACTACCGCTTGCTTTCTTT. Protein product: CASSFNLGLPLAFF.

The gene calls are TRBV7-9 and TRBJ2-5; 7 bases agree with TRBD1. In germline, CDR1 is SEHNR, CDR2 FQNEAQ (reference sequence). V was clipped by 4 bases and J by 5 bases; unmatched bases: 7. The CDR3 runs to 14 residues. CDR3 nucleotide sequence: TGTGCCAGCAGCTATAAGGGGGCAAATGAGACCCAGTACTTC. It yields the protein CASSYKGANETQYF.

This clone was picked up one time. V usage is TRBV6-6 and J usage is TRBJ1-2, with 7 bases matching TRBD1. This CDR3 has 18 residues. In germline, CDR1 is MNHNY, CDR2 SVGAGI (reference sequence). The J segment lost 6 bases and the V segment lost 5 bases, leaving 21 bases of the junction unmatched. The CDR3 region has the DNA TGTGCCAGCAGTCCCAGCTCAGAAGGGGGCGCAGGAAGTCATGGCTACACCTTC. It translates to CASSPSSEGGAGSHGYTF.

This clone has more than one count but fewer than ten. The gene calls are TRBV5-5 and TRBJ1-6, with 10 bases matching TRBD1. J was trimmed by 8 bases and V by 5 bases; bases with no gene match: 4. The CDR3 runs to 14 residues. Germline values: CDR1 SGHKS, CDR2 YYEKEE (reference sequence). The CDR3 nucleotides read TGTGCCAGCAGACCCGGGACAGGGGATTCACCCCTCCACTTT. Its translation: CASRPGTGDSPLHF.

This clone was detected a few times. CDR3 nucleotides: TGTGCCAGCAGCGTATGGGCAGCCGATCAGCCCCAGCATTTT. It codes for CASSVWAADQPQHF. The chain joins TRBV9 to TRBJ1-5, with D hard to call. Looked up from germline, CDR1 is SGDLS and CDR2 is YYNGEE. The CDR3 is 14 amino acids. V was shortened by 1 base and J by 5 bases, with 10 bases between the two germline ends.

The DNA for the CDR3 is TGTGCCAGCAGTTTAGCTTTTTATGGTTCCGCCGGGAGCTCCTACGAGCAGTACTTC. It specifies CASSLAFYGSAGSSYEQYF. The rearrangement joins TRBV28 to TRBJ2-7, with D perhaps TRBD2 (6 bases). Germline V gene sequence: CDR1 MDHEN, CDR2 SYDVKM. This CDR3 contains 19 residues. Trimming shortened V by 2 bases and J by 0 bases, and 23 bases separated the two germline ends. The full variable domain, in which reference TRBV28 and TRBJ2-7 provide the parts outside the CDR3, is DVKVTQSSRYLVKRTGEKVFLECVQDMDHENMFWYRQDPGLGLRLIYFSYDVKMKEKGDIPEGYSVSREKKERFSLILESASTNQTSMYLCASSLAFYGSAGSSYEQYFGPGTRLTVT.

The chain uses TRBV7-6 and TRBJ1-6; 7 nucleotides match TRBD1. From germline, CDR1 is SGHVS and CDR2 FNYEAQ. This CDR3 has 15 residues. V trimming: 5 bases; J trimming: 8 bases; junction bases outside the gene matches: 9. As DNA, the CDR3 is TGTGCCAGCAGCCAAACAGGGGAGGTACATTCACCCCTCCACTTT. It specifies CASSQTGEVHSPLHF.

The chain combines TRBV30 with TRBJ1-2; possible D gene TRBD1, 5 bases. Trimming took 1 base from V and 7 from J, leaving 7 bases between them. Germline CDR1 is GTSNPN and CDR2 is SVGIG (reference sequence). CDR3 length: 11 amino acids. The CDR3 region is CAWSGGGGYTF. The CDR3 DNA reads as TGTGCCTGGAGTGGGGGGGGTGGCTACACCTTC. Looking up the rest from reference TRBV30 and TRBJ1-2 gives the full variable domain: SQTIHQWPATLVQPVGSPLSLECTVEGTSNPNLYWYRQAAGRGLQLLFYSVGIGQISSEVPQNLSASRPQDRQFILSSKKLLLSDSGFYLCAWSGGGGYTFGSGTRLTVV.

J is TRBJ2-5 and V is TRBV7-9; 8 bases match TRBD2. The V and J ends lost 8 bases and 4 bases, in that order; junction bases with no gene match: 6. Germline loops: CDR1 SEHNR, CDR2 FQNEAQ (reference sequence). CDR3 length: 13 amino acids. The CDR3 region is CASERAGAETQYF. For the CDR3, the DNA is TGTGCCAGCGAGCGAGCGGGGGCAGAGACCCAGTACTTC.

The rearrangement links TRBV6-5 to TRBJ2-1, with 12 bases identical to TRBD2. V lost 5 bases and J lost 15; bases outside the gene matches: 11. CDR1 and CDR2 from the germline V gene are MNHEY and SVGAGI. The CDR3 runs 14 residues. CDR3 coding DNA: TGTGCCAGCAGTACAAGGACTAGCGGGAAGGAGACGTTCTTC. It encodes CASSTRTSGKETFF.

CDR3 in DNA: TGTGCCAGCAGCTCTAGCGGGGGGAACACCGGGGAGCTGTTTTTT. Protein product: CASSSSGGNTGELFF. This sequence joins TRBV13 and TRBJ2-2, with 10 bases lining up with TRBD2. V was clipped by 4 bases and J by 1 base; unmatched bases: 0. CDR3 length equals 15 residues. Germline CDR1 is PRHDT and CDR2 is FYEKMQ (reference sequence).

CDR3 sequence: CASSLEGGSANEQFF. The CDR3 DNA sequence: TGTGCCAGCAGCTTAGAAGGCGGGAGTGCCAATGAGCAGTTCTTC. J is TRBJ2-1 and V is TRBV7-7; 7 bases map to TRBD2. CDR1 is SSHAT and CDR2 is FNYEAQ in the germline V gene (reference sequence). The CDR3 length is 15 residues. Trimming removed 1 base from V and 6 bases from J; junction bases left unmatched: 6.

In this sample, this clone turned up a few times. The CDR3 region is CACGTAGEQYF. In DNA form, the CDR3 reads TGTGCCTGCGGGACAGCGGGCGAGCAGTACTTC. The V call is TRBV7-9, the J call TRBJ2-7; D perhaps matches TRBD1 (7 bases). The CDR3 runs to 11 residues. Looked up from germline, CDR1 is SEHNR and CDR2 is FQNEAQ (reference sequence). V was trimmed by 11 bases and J by 6 bases, leaving 14 bases between them.

V is TRBV19 and J is TRBJ2-7; TRBD2 agrees at 13 bases. The V gene end was trimmed by 4 bases and the J gene end by 3 bases; junction bases not matched to a gene: 12. The CDR3 contains 18 residues. In germline, CDR1 is LNHDA, CDR2 SQIVND (reference sequence). CDR3 loop: CASSTPGTSGTWGYEQYF. The CDR3 nucleotides are TGTGCCAGTAGTACTCCCGGGACTAGCGGGACTTGGGGCTACGAGCAGTACTTC.

A note on this clone: Germline and junction disagree at one end, which may indicate a read error. The V and J genes are TRBV5-4 and TRBJ1-1; D possibly corresponds to TRBD1 (5 bases). The CDR3 loop spans 16 amino acids. Looked up from germline, CDR1 is SGHNT and CDR2 is YYREEE (reference sequence). The CDR3 coding sequence is TGTGCCAGCAGCTTGGCTGGTTGGTCAGACAGAACTGCAGCTTTCTTT. Residues: CASSLAGWSDRTAAFF.

The chain joins TRBV11-3 to TRBJ2-7; 8 nucleotides agree with TRBD1. Per the germline V gene, CDR1 is SGHNT and CDR2 is YENEEA. This CDR3 has 16 amino acids. The junction had 9 bases not matched to a gene; V was cut back by 5 bases and J by 0 bases. DNA of the CDR3: TGTGCCAGCAGCCAGACCCGGGACAGGCACTCCTACGAGCAGTACTTC. This encodes CASSQTRDRHSYEQYF.

The chain combines TRBV15 with TRBJ1-6; D unclear. Per germline, CDR1 LNHNV and CDR2 YYDKDF (reference sequence). V was shortened by 5 bases and J by 3 bases, with 17 bases between the two germline ends. The CDR3 runs to 17 residues. The CDR3 DNA sequence: TGTGCCACCAGCCAGAGATCCGGCAGGAACTATAATTCACCCCTCCACTTT. It translates to CATSQRSGRNYNSPLHF. The full variable domain, completed using reference TRBV15 and TRBJ1-6, is DAMVIQNPRYQVTQFGKPVTLSCSQTLNHNVMYWYQQKSSQAPKLLFHYYDKDFNNEADTPDNFQSRRPNTSFCFLDIRSPGLGDTAMYLCATSQRSGRNYNSPLHFGNGTRLTVT.

V gene TRBV25-1 combines with J gene TRBJ2-2; maybe TRBD1 (5 bases). Trimming stripped 0 bases from V and 7 bases from J, with 18 bases between. Germline V gene data show CDR1 as MGHDK and CDR2 as SYGVNS. There are 17 residues in the CDR3. The DNA for the CDR3 is TGTGCCAGCAGTGAATATGGGGCAGACATCGGGTACGGGGAGCTGTTTTTT. This sequence encodes CASSEYGADIGYGELFF.

This sequence joins TRBV14 and TRBJ2-7; 10 bases match TRBD2. CDR3 length equals 16 residues. The germline V gene encodes CDR1 SGHDN and CDR2 FVKESK. V lost 1 base to trimming and J lost 5 bases; unmatched junction nucleotides: 8. The CDR3 DNA sequence: TGTGCCAGCAGCCAAGTAAGGCTAGCGGGAGTCGACGAGCAGTACTTC. Translated: CASSQVRLAGVDEQYF. Drawing the rest from reference TRBV14 and TRBJ2-7, the complete variable domain is EAGVTQFPSHSVIEKGQTVTLRCDPISGHDNLYWYRRVMGKEIKFLLHFVKESKQDESGMPNNRFLAERTGGTYSTLKVQPAELEDSGVYFCASSQVRLAGVDEQYFGPGTRLTVT.

The V and J genes are TRBV5-1 and TRBJ2-3, with TRBD2 matching 8 bases. V was pared by 0 bases and J by 0 bases, with 3 bases of the junction left unmatched. Per germline, CDR1 SGHRS and CDR2 YFSETQ. This CDR3 region has 16 residues. The CDR3 protein is CASSLVLAESTDTQYF. CDR3 bases: TGCGCCAGCAGCTTGGTACTAGCGGAGAGCACAGATACGCAGTATTTT.

The rearrangement joins TRBV28 to TRBJ1-6; possible D gene TRBD1, 5 bases. This CDR3 contains 17 residues. Germline V gene lookup returns CDR1 MDHEN and CDR2 SYDVKM. V was pared by 4 bases and J by 1 base, with 14 bases between. The CDR3 loop reads CASSWGVAASYNSPLHF. As DNA, the CDR3 is TGTGCCAGCAGTTGGGGGGTCGCGGCGTCCTATAATTCACCCCTCCACTTT.

The rearrangement links TRBV11-2 to TRBJ1-2; D gene uncertain. V was shortened by 6 bases and J by 0 bases, with 17 bases between the two germline ends. The germline gives CDR1 SGHAT, CDR2 FQNNGV. CDR3 length: 16 residues. The CDR3 region has the DNA TGTGCCAGCAGGTCACTATATAATGGAACTAACTATGGCTACACCTTC. It specifies CASRSLYNGTNYGYTF. The whole variable domain, remainder taken from reference TRBV11-2 and TRBJ1-2, is EAGVAQSPRYKIIEKRQSVAFWCNPISGHATLYWYQQILGQGPKLLIQFQNNGVVDDSQLPKDRFSAERLKGVDSTLKIQPAKLEDSAVYLCASRSLYNGTNYGYTFGSGTRLTVV.